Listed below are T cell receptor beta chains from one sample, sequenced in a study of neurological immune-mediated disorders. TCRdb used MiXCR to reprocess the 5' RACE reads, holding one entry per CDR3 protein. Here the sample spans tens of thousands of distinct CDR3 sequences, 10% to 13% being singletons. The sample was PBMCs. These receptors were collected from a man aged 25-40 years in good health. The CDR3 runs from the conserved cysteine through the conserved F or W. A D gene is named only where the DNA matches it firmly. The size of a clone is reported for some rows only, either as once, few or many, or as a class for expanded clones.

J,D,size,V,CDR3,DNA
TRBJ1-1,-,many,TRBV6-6,CASNAEVRTEAFF,TGTGCCAGCAACGCCGAGGTGAGAACTGAAGCTTTCTTT
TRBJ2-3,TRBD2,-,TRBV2,CASSRQGTSSDTQYF,TGTGCCAGCAGCCGGCAAGGGACTAGTTCAGATACGCAGTATTTT
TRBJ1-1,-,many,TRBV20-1,CSARPQTTEAFF,TGCAGTGCTAGGCCACAGACCACTGAAGCTTTCTTT
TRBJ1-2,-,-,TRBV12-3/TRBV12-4,CASSLSGGVGTRYTF,TGTGCCAGCAGTTTAAGCGGAGGCGTCGGGACGCGCTACACCTTC
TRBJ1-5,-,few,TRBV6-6,CASRLDRTANQPQHF,TGTGCCAGCAGGTTAGATCGGACAGCCAATCAGCCCCAGCATTTT
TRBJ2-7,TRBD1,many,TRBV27,CASSLGQGSYEQYF,TGTGCCAGCAGCTTGGGACAGGGTTCCTACGAGCAGTACTTC
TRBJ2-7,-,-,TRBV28,CASSLLGGAYEQYF,TGTGCCAGCAGTTTATTGGGCGGGGCCTACGAGCAGTACTTC
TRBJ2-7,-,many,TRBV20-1,CSAAGRNSAFYEQYF,TGCAGTGCTGCGGGGCGCAATTCAGCCTTCTACGAGCAGTACTTC
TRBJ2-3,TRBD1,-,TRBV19,CASSITRGKSTDTQYF,TGTGCCAGTAGCATAACCAGGGGGAAGAGCACAGATACGCAGTATTTT
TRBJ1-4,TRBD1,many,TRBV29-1,CSVLDRVEEKLFF,TGCAGCGTCCTCGACAGGGTGGAAGAAAAACTGTTTTTT
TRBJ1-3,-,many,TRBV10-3,CAISDNSGNTIYF,TGTGCCATCAGTGATAACTCTGGAAACACCATATATTTT
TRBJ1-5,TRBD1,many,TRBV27,CASSLGTGSNQPQHF,TGTGCCAGCAGTTTAGGGACAGGGAGCAATCAGCCCCAGCATTTT
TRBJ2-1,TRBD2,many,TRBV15,CATSRDSLAGIYNEQFF,TGTGCCACCAGCAGAGATAGCCTAGCGGGAATCTACAATGAGCAGTTCTTC
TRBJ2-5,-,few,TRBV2,CASSEWVVETQYF,TGTGCCAGCAGTGAATGGGTAGTAGAGACCCAGTACTTC
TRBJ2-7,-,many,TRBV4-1,CASSQDTAHPRDEQYF,TGCGCCAGCAGCCAAGATACGGCCCACCCCCGGGACGAGCAGTACTTC
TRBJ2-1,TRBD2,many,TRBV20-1,CSAEELAGGYNEQFF,TGCAGTGCGGAAGAACTAGCGGGTGGCTACAATGAGCAGTTCTTC
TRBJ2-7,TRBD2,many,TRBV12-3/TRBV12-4,CASSPGGPPYEQYF,TGTGCCAGCAGCCCGGGGGGGCCGCCCTACGAGCAGTACTTC
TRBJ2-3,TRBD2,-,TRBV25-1,CASSDSGRGSTDTQYF,TGTGCCAGCAGTGATAGCGGGAGGGGGAGCACAGATACGCAGTATTTT
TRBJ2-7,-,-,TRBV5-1,CASSRDPQAYYEQYF,TGCGCCAGCAGCAGGGACCCCCAGGCGTACTACGAGCAGTACTTC
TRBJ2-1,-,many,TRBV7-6,CASSGFGGNEQFF,TGTGCCAGCAGCGGGTTTGGAGGGAATGAGCAGTTCTTC
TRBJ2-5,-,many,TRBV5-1,CASSLRLLLGEYQETQYF,TGCGCCAGCAGCTTGCGTCTTTTGTTGGGGGAGTACCAAGAGACCCAGTACTTC
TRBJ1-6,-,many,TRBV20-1,CSAQGKAGDSPLHF,TGCAGTGCCCAGGGGAAGGCAGGGGATTCACCCCTCCACTTT
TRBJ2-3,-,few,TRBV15,CATSREKGVGPTDTQYF,TGTGCCACCAGCAGGGAAAAGGGGGTAGGGCCGACAGATACGCAGTATTTT
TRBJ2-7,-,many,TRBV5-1,CASSGDGYSYEQYF,TGCGCCAGCAGCGGGGACGGATACTCCTACGAGCAGTACTTC
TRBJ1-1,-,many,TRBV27,CASSLSAGTEAFF,TGTGCCAGCAGTTTATCAGCGGGTACTGAAGCTTTCTTT
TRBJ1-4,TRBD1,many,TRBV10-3,CAISEVGQGEEKLFF,TGTGCCATCAGTGAAGTGGGACAGGGAGAAGAAAAACTGTTTTTT
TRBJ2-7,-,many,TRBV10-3,CAISERASRDNYEQYF,TGTGCCATCAGTGAGAGGGCCTCCCGGGATAACTACGAGCAGTACTTC
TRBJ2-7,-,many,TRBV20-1,CSARASRGLLHEQYF,TGCAGTGCTAGAGCTTCCCGCGGTCTGTTACACGAGCAGTACTTC
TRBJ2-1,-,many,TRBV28,CASSTTRQVERFGSYNEQFF,TGTGCCAGCAGTACGACTCGGCAGGTGGAGAGGTTCGGTTCCTACAATGAGCAGTTCTTC
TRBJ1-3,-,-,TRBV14,CASSQGSRFGSGNTIYF,TGTGCCAGCAGCCAAGGAAGCCGCTTTGGCTCTGGAAACACCATATATTTT
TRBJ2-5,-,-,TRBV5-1,CASSWRAAEETQYF,TGCGCCAGCAGCTGGCGAGCGGCAGAAGAGACCCAGTACTTC
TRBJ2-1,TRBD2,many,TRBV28,CASSPAGGAEDEQFF,TGTGCCAGCAGTCCGGCGGGAGGCGCCGAGGACGAGCAGTTCTTC
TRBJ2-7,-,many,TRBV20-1,CSARDQGILYEQYF,TGCAGTGCTAGAGATCAAGGGATCCTCTACGAGCAGTACTTC
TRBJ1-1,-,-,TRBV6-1,CASRRGLGTEAFF,TGTGCCAGCAGACGGGGGTTAGGGACTGAAGCTTTCTTT
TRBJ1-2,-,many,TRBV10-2,CASSVLHLNYGYTF,TGCGCCAGCAGTGTTTTACACCTTAACTATGGCTACACCTTC
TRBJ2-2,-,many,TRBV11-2,CASSSPQLTGLTNTGELFF,TGTGCCAGCAGCTCACCTCAGTTAACAGGCCTTACGAACACCGGGGAGCTGTTTTTT
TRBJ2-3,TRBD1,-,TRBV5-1,CASSFTTGKDTQYF,TGCGCCAGCAGCTTCACGACAGGGAAAGATACGCAGTATTTT
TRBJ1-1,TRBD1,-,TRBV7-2,CASSHGTGMNTEAFF,TGTGCCAGCAGCCACGGGACAGGGATGAACACTGAAGCTTTCTTT
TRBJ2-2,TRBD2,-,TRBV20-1,CSACDSSGPGSGELFF,TGCAGTGCTTGTGACTCTAGCGGCCCCGGCTCCGGGGAGCTGTTTTTT
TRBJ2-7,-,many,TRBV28,CASFRGGYEFEQYF,TGTGCCAGCTTCCGAGGCGGGTACGAGTTCGAGCAGTACTTC
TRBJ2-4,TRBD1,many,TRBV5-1,CASSYSGQGNIQYF,TGCGCCAGCAGCTATTCGGGACAGGGAAACATTCAGTACTTC
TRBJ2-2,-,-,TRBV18,CASSLSNAPNTGELFF,TGTGCCAGCTCACTATCCAACGCACCAAACACCGGGGAGCTGTTTTTT
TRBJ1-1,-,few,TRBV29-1,CSVGIQSEAFF,TGCAGCGTCGGAATCCAGAGTGAAGCTTTCTTT
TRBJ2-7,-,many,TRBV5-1,CASSERQAAYEQYF,TGCGCCAGCAGCGAGCGACAAGCTGCCTACGAGCAGTACTTC
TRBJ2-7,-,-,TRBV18,CASSRETYEQYF,TGTGCCAGCTCACGTGAAACCTACGAGCAGTACTTC
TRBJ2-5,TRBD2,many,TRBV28,CASSSSSGGVRETQYF,TGTGCCAGCAGCTCCTCTAGCGGGGGGGTACGAGAGACCCAGTACTTC
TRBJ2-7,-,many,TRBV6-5,CASSYGGGPYEQYF,TGTGCCAGCAGTTATGGGGGGGGCCCCTACGAGCAGTACTTC
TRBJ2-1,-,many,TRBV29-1,CSVGLRGGVQFF,TGCAGCGTTGGTTTGCGAGGGGGGGTGCAGTTCTTC
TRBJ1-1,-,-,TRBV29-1,CSVDREGRAFF,TGCAGCGTTGATCGTGAGGGGAGGGCTTTCTTT
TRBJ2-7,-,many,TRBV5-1,CASSLKGSSFVSYEQYF,TGCGCCAGCAGCTTGAAAGGGAGCAGCTTCGTCTCCTACGAGCAGTACTTC
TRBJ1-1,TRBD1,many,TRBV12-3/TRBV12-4,CASSHQGQGASEAFF,TGTGCCAGCAGCCATCAGGGACAGGGGGCCTCCGAAGCTTTCTTT
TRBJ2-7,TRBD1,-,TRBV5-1,CASSADGQGDEQYF,TGCGCCAGCAGCGCGGACGGACAGGGGGACGAGCAGTACTTC
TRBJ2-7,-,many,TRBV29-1,CSVEGVRFEQYF,TGCAGCGTTGAGGGGGTTCGGTTCGAGCAGTACTTC
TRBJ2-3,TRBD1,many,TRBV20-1,CSAVTGGTDTQYF,TGCAGTGCTGTTACAGGGGGCACAGATACGCAGTATTTT
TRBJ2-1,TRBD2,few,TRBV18,CASSLPGLAGDVFGFF,TGTGCCAGCTCTCTACCGGGACTAGCGGGAGATGTTTTTGGGTTCTTC